This passage covers 7 T cell receptor beta chains from one sample sequenced in a study of cytomegalovirus exposure and HLA in healthy donors. PCR was performed using 60 Vbeta and 13 Jbeta primers. Here immunoSEQ multiplex PCR was the method, and the copy in TCRdb shows in-frame clones only, minus some. The profile shows about 140,000 clones, around three quarters of them singletons. Sample: PBMCs. These receptors came from a man younger than 45 in good health and CMV-seronegative.

J is TRBJ2-7 and V is TRBV5-5; a possible D gene is TRBD1 (5 bases). The germline V gene encodes CDR1 SGHKS and CDR2 YYEKEE (reference sequence). CDR3 length equals 12 residues. Between the trimmed V and J ends, which lost 6 bases and 0 bases, there was a span of 7 bases. CDR3 nucleotides: TGTGCCAGCAAAGGGGCCTCCTACGAGCAGTACTTC. It codes for CASKGASYEQYF.

Remarks on this clone: The same CDR3 also results from other DNA sequences found in this sample. V is TRBV6-5 and J is TRBJ1-1, with no clear D. V dropped 0 bases and J dropped 1 base, with 6 bases sitting between them. Germline CDR1 MNHEY, CDR2 SVGAGI. The CDR3 is made up of 14 amino acids. In nucleotides, the CDR3 is TGTGCCAGCAGTTACTCGAACAGGAACACTGAAGCTTTCTTT. This sequence encodes CASSYSNRNTEAFF.

Only one count was recorded for this clone. The chain combines TRBV6-4 with TRBJ2-7; TRBD1 might be the D (6 bases). There are 15 residues in the CDR3. CDR1 and CDR2 from the germline V gene are MRHNA and SNTAGT. Trimming removed 2 bases at V and 3 bases at J, with 14 bases between. The CDR3: CASSDDWDTDYEQYF. The CDR3 nucleotides are TGTGCCAGCAGTGACGATTGGGACACAGACTACGAGCAGTACTTC.

The V gene is TRBV15, the J gene TRBJ2-7; D not certain. The germline CDR1 and CDR2 sequences are LNHNV and YYDKDF (reference sequence). Trimming removed 1 base at V and 3 bases at J, with 13 bases between. The CDR3 runs to 15 residues. The CDR3, as DNA: TGTGCCACCAGCAGAGGACACAAGCTCCTCTACGAGCAGTACTTC. Translating it yields CATSRGHKLLYEQYF.

This chain connects TRBV28 to TRBJ1-1, with D possibly being TRBD1 (6 bases). With 6 bases removed from V and 3 bases from J, the gap between germline ends came to 17 bases. Germline V CDR1 and CDR2: MDHEN, SYDVKM. This CDR3 is built from 15 residues. CDR3 DNA: TGTGCCAGCAGCCTTCCACAGGGAAGGTACACTGAAGCTTTCTTT. Amino acid sequence: CASSLPQGRYTEAFF.

The chain has TRBV27 and TRBJ2-7; D is possibly TRBD1 (6 bases). V lost 4 bases and J lost 4, with 14 bases in between. Germline CDR1 and CDR2: MNHEY and SMNVEV (reference sequence). The CDR3 is made up of 14 amino acids. The chain's CDR3 is CASSSRGRAYEQYF. CDR3 sequence (DNA): TGTGCCAGCAGTTCCAGGGGCCGAGCTTACGAGCAGTACTTC.

This chain uses TRBV30 with TRBJ1-6; possibly TRBD1 for D (5 bases). Looked up from germline, CDR1 is GTSNPN and CDR2 is SVGIG (reference sequence). The CDR3 loop spans 17 amino acids. V lost 2 bases to trimming and J lost 0 bases, with 14 bases between them. The CDR3 sequence: CAWSTQTESSYNSPLHF. The CDR3 nucleotides read TGTGCCTGGAGTACTCAGACAGAAAGCTCCTATAATTCACCCCTCCACTTT.